These T cell receptor beta chains were read from a single sample in a study of blood T cells in healthy people across ages. TCRdb recomputed calls from the 5' RACE reads with MiXCR, one row per CDR3 protein. The sample shows roughly 2 million distinct CDR3 sequences, around 50% of them seen only once. Sequenced material: blood. These receptors were taken from a woman between 40 and 55 years old in good health. The CDR3 runs from the conserved cysteine through the conserved F or W. Fields, in order: clone size, V gene, D gene, J gene, CDR3 protein, CDR3 DNA. The D gene is left open where the match is weak. The size field is filled for only some rows; it gives once, few, many or a size class.

abundance: -; v_gene: TRBV7-2; d_gene: TRBD1; j_gene: TRBJ1-1; CDR3aa: CASRNNRGNTEAFF; CDR3nt: TGTGCCAGCAGGAATAACAGGGGGAACACTGAAGCTTTCTTT
abundance: -; v_gene: TRBV20-1; d_gene: -; j_gene: TRBJ2-5; CDR3aa: CSARRQLGQETQYF; CDR3nt: TGCAGTGCTAGACGACAGCTCGGCCAAGAGACCCAGTACTTC
abundance: -; v_gene: TRBV5-5; d_gene: -; j_gene: TRBJ1-5; CDR3aa: CASSVQRDQPQHF; CDR3nt: TGTGCCAGCAGCGTACAGAGGGACCAGCCCCAGCATTTT
abundance: -; v_gene: TRBV4-1; d_gene: -; j_gene: TRBJ1-5; CDR3aa: CASSQVAVVGNQPQHF; CDR3nt: TGCGCCAGCAGCCAAGTTGCGGTGGTAGGCAATCAGCCCCAGCATTTT
abundance: -; v_gene: TRBV28; d_gene: -; j_gene: TRBJ2-4; CDR3aa: CASSSPPDRGPNIQYF; CDR3nt: TGTGCCAGCAGTTCCCCCCCCGACAGAGGGCCAAACATTCAGTACTTC
abundance: -; v_gene: TRBV24-1; d_gene: -; j_gene: TRBJ2-3; CDR3aa: CATSDLYTDTQYF; CDR3nt: TGTGCCACCAGTGATTTGTACACAGATACGCAGTATTTT
abundance: -; v_gene: TRBV5-6; d_gene: TRBD1; j_gene: TRBJ2-7; CDR3aa: CASSWGTGEKEQYF; CDR3nt: TGTGCCAGCAGCTGGGGGACAGGGGAGAAAGAGCAGTACTTC
abundance: many; v_gene: TRBV7-9; d_gene: TRBD2; j_gene: TRBJ2-7; CDR3aa: CASSPGGGIYEQYF; CDR3nt: TGTGCCAGCAGCCCCGGGGGGGGAATCTACGAGCAGTACTTC
abundance: -; v_gene: TRBV12-3/TRBV12-4; d_gene: -; j_gene: TRBJ2-7; CDR3aa: CASSFVVPSDEQYF; CDR3nt: TGTGCCAGCAGTTTCGTGGTTCCCTCGGACGAGCAGTACTTC
abundance: -; v_gene: TRBV24-1; d_gene: -; j_gene: TRBJ2-3; CDR3aa: CATSDLGDRSTDTQYF; CDR3nt: TGTGCCACCAGTGATTTGGGAGATCGTAGCACAGATACGCAGTATTTT
abundance: -; v_gene: TRBV11-2; d_gene: -; j_gene: TRBJ2-1; CDR3aa: CASSKDGYNEQFF; CDR3nt: TGTGCCAGCAGCAAGGACGGCTACAATGAGCAGTTCTTC
abundance: -; v_gene: TRBV18; d_gene: -; j_gene: TRBJ1-2; CDR3aa: CASSLKTGAYGYTF; CDR3nt: TGTGCCAGCTCCCTTAAGACTGGTGCCTATGGCTACACCTTC
abundance: -; v_gene: TRBV5-1; d_gene: -; j_gene: TRBJ2-4; CDR3aa: CASSLGHGSATLLNIQYF; CDR3nt: TGCGCCAGCAGCTTGGGTCACGGAAGCGCCACCCTCCTAAACATTCAGTACTTC
abundance: few; v_gene: TRBV7-2; d_gene: -; j_gene: TRBJ1-2; CDR3aa: CASSLESDSYYGYTF; CDR3nt: TGTGCCAGCAGCTTAGAGTCGGACAGCTACTATGGCTACACCTTC
abundance: -; v_gene: TRBV24-1; d_gene: -; j_gene: TRBJ2-5; CDR3aa: CATSDCRGTCETQYF; CDR3nt: TGTGCCACCAGTGATTGTCGGGGAACGTGTGAGACCCAGTACTTC
abundance: once; v_gene: TRBV10-3; d_gene: -; j_gene: TRBJ2-1; CDR3aa: CATSEGRGDEQFF; CDR3nt: TGTGCCACCAGTGAGGGCAGGGGAGATGAACAGTTCTTC
abundance: -; v_gene: TRBV5-5; d_gene: -; j_gene: TRBJ1-2; CDR3aa: CASSSAVTNNYGYTF; CDR3nt: TGTGCCAGCAGCTCGGCAGTTACGAATAACTATGGCTACACCTTC
abundance: few; v_gene: TRBV9; d_gene: TRBD1; j_gene: TRBJ1-6; CDR3aa: CASSLRDRGNSPLHF; CDR3nt: TGTGCCAGCAGCCTCCGGGACAGGGGCAATTCACCCCTCCACTTT
abundance: -; v_gene: TRBV9; d_gene: TRBD1; j_gene: TRBJ2-3; CDR3aa: CASSAKTGAGDTQYF; CDR3nt: TGTGCCAGCAGCGCGAAGACAGGGGCGGGAGATACGCAGTATTTT
abundance: -; v_gene: TRBV28; d_gene: TRBD1; j_gene: TRBJ2-5; CDR3aa: CASSSTGTGSWNEQYF; CDR3nt: TGTGCCAGCAGTTCGACCGGGACAGGGTCTTGGAATGAGCAGTACTTC
abundance: -; v_gene: TRBV7-2; d_gene: TRBD1; j_gene: TRBJ2-3; CDR3aa: CASSWTGARTDTQYF; CDR3nt: TGTGCCAGCAGCTGGACAGGGGCTCGCACAGATACGCAGTATTTT
abundance: few; v_gene: TRBV20-1; d_gene: TRBD2; j_gene: TRBJ2-7; CDR3aa: CLLAGAGSYEQYF; CDR3nt: TGTCTTCTAGCGGGGGCTGGGTCCTACGAGCAGTACTTC
abundance: -; v_gene: TRBV4-1; d_gene: TRBD2; j_gene: TRBJ2-5; CDR3aa: CASSLTSGIKETQYF; CDR3nt: TGCGCCAGCAGCCTGACTAGCGGAATCAAAGAGACCCAGTACTTC
abundance: -; v_gene: TRBV15; d_gene: TRBD1; j_gene: TRBJ2-7; CDR3aa: CATSRPTGVSTYEQYF; CDR3nt: TGTGCCACCAGCAGACCGACAGGGGTTTCAACCTACGAGCAGTACTTC
abundance: -; v_gene: TRBV18; d_gene: -; j_gene: TRBJ1-4; CDR3aa: CASSPTRDKLVATNEKLFF; CDR3nt: TGTGCCAGCTCACCAACCCGGGACAAACTAGTTGCAACTAATGAAAAACTGTTTTTT
abundance: -; v_gene: TRBV24-1; d_gene: -; j_gene: TRBJ2-1; CDR3aa: CATSDHQTDRAFNEQFF; CDR3nt: TGTGCCACCAGTGATCACCAAACCGACAGAGCTTTCAATGAGCAGTTCTTC
abundance: -; v_gene: TRBV6-5; d_gene: -; j_gene: TRBJ1-5; CDR3aa: CASRRGGSDSNQPQHF; CDR3nt: TGTGCCAGCCGACGGGGGGGTTCGGATAGCAATCAGCCCCAGCATTTT
abundance: -; v_gene: TRBV20-1; d_gene: -; j_gene: TRBJ2-3; CDR3aa: CSASGSVTDTQYF; CDR3nt: TGCAGTGCCTCAGGCTCGGTAACAGATACGCAGTATTTT
abundance: -; v_gene: TRBV20-1; d_gene: -; j_gene: TRBJ2-5; CDR3aa: CSARSLEIPLETQYF; CDR3nt: TGCAGTGCCCGTTCACTAGAAATTCCTTTAGAGACCCAGTACTTC
abundance: once; v_gene: TRBV6-5; d_gene: -; j_gene: TRBJ1-1; CDR3aa: CASSLHRVTEAFF; CDR3nt: TGTGCCAGCAGCCTCCACAGGGTCACTGAAGCTTTCTTT
abundance: -; v_gene: TRBV15; d_gene: TRBD1; j_gene: TRBJ2-7; CDR3aa: CATVVKPGQGMAAYEQYF; CDR3nt: TGTGCCACCGTAGTAAAACCGGGACAGGGGATGGCGGCCTACGAGCAGTACTTC
abundance: -; v_gene: TRBV27; d_gene: -; j_gene: TRBJ2-3; CDR3aa: CASSPFFSDTQYF; CDR3nt: TGTGCCAGCAGTCCGTTCTTTTCAGATACGCAGTATTTT
abundance: many; v_gene: TRBV27; d_gene: -; j_gene: TRBJ2-1; CDR3aa: CASKGGNEQFF; CDR3nt: TGTGCCAGCAAGGGGGGGAATGAGCAGTTCTTC
abundance: once; v_gene: TRBV7-9; d_gene: -; j_gene: TRBJ2-3; CDR3aa: CASSSRRHGTVFMSDTQYF; CDR3nt: TGTGCCAGCAGCTCCCGGAGACACGGGACGGTCTTCATGTCTGATACGCAGTATTTT
abundance: few; v_gene: TRBV6-5; d_gene: -; j_gene: TRBJ2-7; CDR3aa: CASSSIHEGEQYF; CDR3nt: TGTGCCAGCAGTTCGATCCACGAGGGCGAGCAGTACTTC
abundance: -; v_gene: TRBV2; d_gene: -; j_gene: TRBJ2-1; CDR3aa: CASREIIYNEQFF; CDR3nt: TGTGCCAGCAGGGAGATAATCTACAATGAGCAGTTCTTC
abundance: many; v_gene: TRBV7-2; d_gene: TRBD2; j_gene: TRBJ2-3; CDR3aa: CASSLGGGAIDTQYF; CDR3nt: TGTGCCAGCAGCTTGGGCGGGGGGGCGATAGATACGCAGTATTTT
abundance: few; v_gene: TRBV9; d_gene: -; j_gene: TRBJ2-7; CDR3aa: CASSVGPEGYEQYF; CDR3nt: TGTGCCAGCAGCGTAGGACCGGAGGGCTACGAGCAGTACTTC
abundance: -; v_gene: TRBV7-9; d_gene: TRBD1; j_gene: TRBJ2-7; CDR3aa: CASSLVGQGHPYEQYF; CDR3nt: TGTGCCAGCAGCTTAGTGGGACAGGGACACCCCTACGAGCAGTACTTC
abundance: -; v_gene: TRBV6-6; d_gene: -; j_gene: TRBJ2-5; CDR3aa: CASMERYASGKTQYF; CDR3nt: TGTGCCAGCATGGAGCGGTACGCGTCGGGGAAGACCCAGTACTTC
abundance: -; v_gene: TRBV3-1; d_gene: -; j_gene: TRBJ2-1; CDR3aa: CASSQAGKEQFF; CDR3nt: TGTGCCAGCAGCCAAGCTGGTAAGGAGCAGTTCTTC
abundance: -; v_gene: TRBV7-9; d_gene: -; j_gene: TRBJ2-3; CDR3aa: CASSSQLGRTDTQYF; CDR3nt: TGTGCCAGCAGCTCTCAATTGGGGAGGACAGATACGCAGTATTTT
abundance: -; v_gene: TRBV19; d_gene: -; j_gene: TRBJ2-1; CDR3aa: CASSIGNHNEQFF; CDR3nt: TGTGCCAGTAGTATTGGGAACCACAATGAGCAGTTCTTC
abundance: few; v_gene: TRBV6-1; d_gene: -; j_gene: TRBJ2-1; CDR3aa: CASSDIHETDSYNEQFF; CDR3nt: TGTGCCAGCAGTGACATCCACGAGACAGACAGCTACAATGAGCAGTTCTTC
abundance: -; v_gene: TRBV12-3/TRBV12-4; d_gene: -; j_gene: TRBJ2-3; CDR3aa: CASVAADTQYF; CDR3nt: TGTGCCAGCGTGGCAGCAGATACGCAGTATTTT
abundance: -; v_gene: TRBV20-1; d_gene: -; j_gene: TRBJ2-7; CDR3aa: CSAPRGVAGRSHEQYF; CDR3nt: TGCAGTGCTCCCCGGGGAGTGGCGGGGAGATCCCACGAGCAGTACTTC
abundance: few; v_gene: TRBV7-8; d_gene: -; j_gene: TRBJ2-4; CDR3aa: CASSLNGSALRGYNEQYF; CDR3nt: TGTGCCAGCAGCTTAAATGGGTCGGCCCTAAGGGGGTACAATGAGCAGTACTTC
abundance: many; v_gene: TRBV5-1; d_gene: TRBD2; j_gene: TRBJ2-3; CDR3aa: CASSLGLAGSTDTQYF; CDR3nt: TGTGCCAGCAGTTTGGGGCTAGCGGGTAGCACAGATACGCAGTATTTT
abundance: many; v_gene: TRBV10-3; d_gene: TRBD1; j_gene: TRBJ1-5; CDR3aa: CAINTGGARQPQHF; CDR3nt: TGTGCCATCAACACAGGGGGCGCGAGGCAGCCCCAGCATTTT
abundance: once; v_gene: TRBV28; d_gene: -; j_gene: TRBJ2-1; CDR3aa: CASSLGRGRRGDEQFF; CDR3nt: TGTGCCAGCAGTTTAGGTCGCGGACGGAGGGGCGATGAGCAGTTCTTC
abundance: few; v_gene: TRBV20-1; d_gene: -; j_gene: TRBJ2-5; CDR3aa: CSARDGPLLGTQYF; CDR3nt: TGCAGTGCTAGGGACGGCCCCCTTCTCGGGACCCAGTACTTC
abundance: once; v_gene: TRBV20-1; d_gene: TRBD1; j_gene: TRBJ2-7; CDR3aa: CSAWQTGVSREQYF; CDR3nt: TGCAGTGCTTGGCAGACAGGGGTTTCGCGCGAGCAGTACTTC
abundance: -; v_gene: TRBV6-2/TRBV6-3; d_gene: -; j_gene: TRBJ2-7; CDR3aa: CASSSTARGEQYF; CDR3nt: TGTGCCAGCAGTTCCACAGCCCGGGGCGAGCAGTACTTC
abundance: -; v_gene: TRBV4-2; d_gene: TRBD1; j_gene: TRBJ1-1; CDR3aa: CASSQDGTGDTEAFF; CDR3nt: TGTGCCAGCAGCCAAGATGGGACAGGGGACACTGAAGCTTTCTTT
abundance: -; v_gene: TRBV27; d_gene: -; j_gene: TRBJ1-6; CDR3aa: CASSLYQSSYNSPLHF; CDR3nt: TGTGCCAGCAGTTTATACCAGAGCTCCTATAATTCACCCCTCCACTTT